Shown below are 31 T cell receptor beta chains from a single sample sequenced in a study of shared clonotypes between healthy human individuals. TCRdb's copy holds only in-frame clones and misses some; the assay was immunoSEQ multiplex PCR. Of about 1,500,000 clones in the sample, around 97% were seen once. Material for sequencing was naive CD4+ T cells sorted from blood. Subset defined: CD45RA+ positively selected. The receptors derive from a man aged 25-45 years in good health.

This rearrangement joins TRBV29-1 to TRBJ2-1; D not certain. Germline V lookup: CDR1 SQVTM, CDR2 ANQGSEA. V was trimmed by 4 bases and J by 8 bases, leaving 21 bases between them. CDR3 length equals 15 residues. DNA of the CDR3: TGCAGCGTTGCCGGGTCCTTCGAGTCTTCGGATGAGCAGTTCTTC. Translation: CSVAGSFESSDEQFF.

The chain employs TRBV6-1 and TRBJ1-5; possible D gene TRBD1, 5 bases. Trimming left V 11 bases short and J 9 bases short, with 26 bases between. This CDR3 is 15 amino acids long. Germline V CDR1 and CDR2: MNHNS, SASEGT. CDR3 sequence reads: CACSREEGSVWPQHF. The CDR3 DNA follows: TGTGCCTGTTCACGGGAGGAGGGGTCGGTGTGGCCCCAGCATTTT.

This clone was seen once. The chain is built from TRBV10-3 and TRBJ2-1; 11 positions match TRBD2. The CDR3 is made up of 17 amino acids. V gave up 6 bases and J gave up 4 bases; unmatched junction bases: 11. Germline-derived CDR1 and CDR2 are ENHRY and SYGVKD. This chain's CDR3 is CAISQTLGLAEYNEQFF. The CDR3 nucleotides are TGTGCCATCAGCCAAACCCTGGGACTAGCGGAATACAATGAGCAGTTCTTC.

This chain links TRBV29-1 with TRBJ1-1, with D possibly matching TRBD1 (5 bases). Germline CDR1 SQVTM, CDR2 ANQGSEA. Trimming cost V 6 bases and J 4 bases, with 12 bases left between them. This CDR3 has 12 residues. CDR3 loop: CSVMPGPTEAFF. The CDR3 region has the DNA TGCAGCGTCATGCCAGGGCCCACTGAAGCTTTCTTT.

This clone was counted once. The chain couples TRBV6-4 to TRBJ2-2, with D perhaps matching TRBD2 (5 bases). This CDR3 region has 14 residues. Germline V CDR1 and CDR2: MRHNA, SNTAGT. The V and J ends lost 3 bases and 2 bases respectively, with 7 bases between them. The CDR3 here is CASSERVNTGELFF. The DNA for the CDR3 is TGTGCCAGCAGTGAGAGGGTAAACACCGGGGAGCTGTTTTTT.

V gene TRBV5-1 combines with J gene TRBJ2-7; the match to TRBD2 covers 8 bases. The CDR3 contains 17 residues. Germline-derived CDR1 and CDR2 are SGHRS and YFSETQ. After removal of 1 base from V and 2 bases from J, the junction contained 11 bases not matched to a gene. In DNA form, the CDR3 reads TGCGCCAGCAGCTTGACCATAACAGCGGGAGTAACCTACGAGCAGTACTTC. It is translated as CASSLTITAGVTYEQYF. The full variable domain, in which reference TRBV5-1 and TRBJ2-7 provide the parts outside the CDR3, is KAGVTQTPRYLIKTRGQQVTLSCSPISGHRSVSWYQQTPGQGLQFLFEYFSETQRNKGNFPGRFSGRQFSNSRSEMNVSTLELGDSALYLCASSLTITAGVTYEQYFGPGTRLTVT.

The CDR3 loop is CASSPSGGSGLASYWPEQFF. Written as DNA, the CDR3 is TGTGCCAGCTCACCCTCGGGGGGTTCGGGACTAGCTTCTTATTGGCCTGAGCAGTTCTTC. The chain links TRBV18 to TRBJ2-1; TRBD2 matches at 9 bases. Per the germline V gene, CDR1 is KGHSH and CDR2 is LQKENI. With V trimmed by 3 bases and J by 9 bases, 24 bases remained unmatched. The CDR3 consists of 20 residues.

This chain links TRBV10-3 with TRBJ2-7; tentatively, D is TRBD1 or TRBD2 (5 bases each). Trimming cost V 4 bases and J 6 bases, with 16 bases left between them. Per germline, CDR1 ENHRY and CDR2 SYGVKD. The CDR3 is 14 residues long. The CDR3 nucleotides read TGTGCCATCAGTGGGCGAGGGGCGGCTGGCGAGCAGTACTTC. It yields the protein CAISGRGAAGEQYF.

This chain links TRBV2 with TRBJ1-5, with D perhaps matching TRBD1 (5 bases). Per germline, CDR1 SNHLY and CDR2 FYNNEI. The CDR3 contains 14 residues. Trimming removed 6 bases from V and 1 base from J, with 10 bases in between. DNA of the CDR3: TGTGCCAGCAGGGAAAGACAGAGCAATCAGCCCCAGCATTTT. This codes for CASRERQSNQPQHF.

The chain recombines TRBV4-1 with TRBJ2-1, with TRBD2 matching 8 bases. The V gene's germline CDR1 is MGHRA and CDR2 YSYEKL. V lost 4 bases and J lost 1; bases outside the gene matches: 6. This CDR3 contains 16 residues. The CDR3 loop reads CASSLLAGGSYNEQFF. CDR3 nucleotides: TGCGCCAGCAGCCTCTTGGCGGGGGGTTCCTACAATGAGCAGTTCTTC.

The genes are TRBV5-6 and TRBJ2-2; 9 nucleotides line up with TRBD1. The ends lost 4 bases at V and 6 bases at J; junction bases unmatched: 10. The CDR3 contains 16 residues. Germline values: CDR1 SGHDT, CDR2 YYEEEE. CDR3 bases: TGTGCCAGCAGCCCGGAAGGGACAGGGCGGTCCGGGGAGCTGTTTTTT. Encoded protein: CASSPEGTGRSGELFF.

The V gene is TRBV5-1, the J gene TRBJ2-2; the match to TRBD1 covers 8 bases. The CDR3 is made up of 16 amino acids. V shed 7 bases and J 4 bases; nucleotides not matched to a gene: 12. CDR1 is SGHRS and CDR2 is YFSETQ in the germline V gene. The CDR3 reads CASADRESVVTGELFF. The CDR3 nucleotides read TGCGCCAGCGCGGACAGGGAGTCTGTAGTCACCGGGGAGCTGTTTTTT.

The rearrangement joins TRBV27 to TRBJ2-1, with 7 bases lining up with TRBD2. Losses at the gene ends were 3 bases for V and 2 bases for J; bases not matched to a gene: 4. The CDR3 totals 15 residues. From germline, CDR1 is MNHEY and CDR2 SMNVEV (reference sequence). The CDR3 coding sequence is TGTGCCAGCAGTTTTCTAGCGGACCCCTACAATGAGCAGTTCTTC. It encodes CASSFLADPYNEQFF.

V and J are TRBV9 and TRBJ2-4; TRBD1 or TRBD2 may be the D gene (5 bases each). Trimming removed 4 bases at V and 3 bases at J, with 17 bases between. The germline V gene encodes CDR1 SGDLS and CDR2 YYNGEE. CDR3 length: 16 residues. The CDR3 bases are TGTGCCAGCAGCTGCACGGGACGACCGATCAAAAACATTCAGTACTTC. It yields the protein CASSCTGRPIKNIQYF.

The chain uses TRBV18 and TRBJ1-1, with TRBD1 identical over 8 bases. Germline V lookup: CDR1 KGHSH, CDR2 LQKENI. V dropped 3 bases and J dropped 0; count of bases not matched to a gene: 6. This CDR3 region has 16 residues. CDR3 amino acids: CASSPGQGDLNTEAFF. CDR3 DNA sequence: TGTGCCAGCTCACCCGGACAGGGCGACCTGAACACTGAAGCTTTCTTT. Filled out from reference TRBV18 and TRBJ1-1, the complete variable domain reads NAGVMQNPRHLVRRRGQEARLRCSPMKGHSHVYWYRQLPEEGLKFMVYLQKENIIDESGMPKERFSAEFPKEGPSILRIQQVVRGDSAAYFCASSPGQGDLNTEAFFGQGTRLTVV.

This chain uses TRBV6-1 with TRBJ1-5; tentative D call: TRBD1 (5 bases). Germline V gives CDR1 MNHNS, CDR2 SASEGT. Trimming pared 1 base from V and 1 base from J, leaving 11 bases between. The CDR3 sequence is 16 residues long. Here the CDR3 reads CASSEGWGLSNQPQHF. As DNA, the CDR3 is TGTGCCAGCAGTGAAGGTTGGGGGTTGAGCAATCAGCCCCAGCATTTT.

The CDR3 DNA reads TGTGCCACAGGGGACACTGAAGCTTTCTTT. Amino acid sequence: CATGDTEAFF. The chain has TRBV10-3 and TRBJ1-1; D perhaps matches TRBD1 (6 bases). CDR3 length: 10 residues. Germline V CDR1 and CDR2: ENHRY, SYGVKD. The V end lost 10 bases, the J end lost 3 bases, and 6 bases lay between the germline ends.

The V gene is TRBV10-3, the J gene TRBJ2-5, with 8 bases identical to TRBD1. This CDR3 is 15 amino acids long. CDR1 is ENHRY, CDR2 SYGVKD, per germline. V was clipped by 7 bases and J by 4 bases; unmatched bases: 11. As DNA, the CDR3 is TGTGCCATCAACTCGGACAGGGTAGGAGGAGAGACCCAGTACTTC. Its protein product is CAINSDRVGGETQYF.

V gene TRBV5-4 combines with J gene TRBJ2-7, with 7 nucleotides matching TRBD2. The trim removed 5 bases at V and 4 bases at J, leaving 9 bases unmatched. Per the germline V gene, CDR1 is SGHNT and CDR2 is YYREEE (reference sequence). This CDR3 is built from 14 residues. The DNA of the CDR3 is TGTGCCAGCAGTAGCCGGGACTACGAATACGAGCAGTACTTC. This sequence encodes CASSSRDYEYEQYF. Full variable domain (rest looked up from reference TRBV5-4 and TRBJ2-7): ETGVTQSPTHLIKTRGQQVTLRCSSQSGHNTVSWYQQALGQGPQFIFQYYREEENGRGNFPPRFSGLQFPNYSSELNVNALELDDSALYLCASSSRDYEYEQYFGPGTRLTVT.

V gene TRBV19 combines with J gene TRBJ2-7; D tentatively reads TRBD1 or TRBD2 (5 bases each). The CDR3 contains 14 residues. CDR1 and CDR2 (germline): LNHDA, SQIVND (reference sequence). The V and J ends lost 4 bases and 6 bases respectively, with 16 bases between them. For the CDR3, the DNA is TGTGCCAGTAGTAGTTTGTTGGGGACCGGCGAGCAGTACTTC. This sequence encodes CASSSLLGTGEQYF.

The rearrangement uses TRBV7-3 and TRBJ1-1, with 7 bases that match TRBD1. The germline gives CDR1 SGHTA, CDR2 FQGTGA. The CDR3 has 14 amino acids. After removal of 5 bases from V and 4 bases from J, the junction contained 7 bases not matched to a gene. The CDR3 DNA follows: TGTGCCAGCAGCGTTGACAGGGTAGGCACTGAAGCTTTCTTT. As protein: CASSVDRVGTEAFF.

This chain uses TRBV9 with TRBJ1-2; D is possibly TRBD1 (6 bases). CDR3 length equals 14 residues. V was clipped by 5 bases and J by 7 bases, with 18 bases between them. The germline CDR1 and CDR2 sequences are SGDLS and YYNGEE. The CDR3 DNA reads TGTGCCAGCAGTATTACACAGGGAGTTGGTGGCTACACCTTC. It yields the protein CASSITQGVGGYTF.

In nucleotides, the CDR3 is TGCGCCAGCAGCCACCTAGCGGGAGCACGCAATGAGCAGTTCTTC. Its protein is CASSHLAGARNEQFF. The rearrangement uses TRBV4-1 and TRBJ2-1; 10 bases are a match to TRBD2. CDR1 and CDR2 from the germline V gene are MGHRA and YSYEKL. The V and J ends lost 3 bases and 6 bases, in that order; junction bases with no gene match: 5. This CDR3 region has 15 residues.

Turning to this clone: The sample holds other DNA sequences that translate to the same CDR3. The chain couples TRBV11-2 to TRBJ2-3; D is undetermined. The V end lost 3 bases, the J end lost 3 bases, and 1 base lay between the germline ends. The CDR3 spans 11 residues. Germline CDR1 and CDR2: SGHAT and FQNNGV. This chain's CDR3 is CASSFTDTQYF. The CDR3, as DNA: TGTGCCAGCAGCTTTACAGATACGCAGTATTTT.

This clone has only one observation. The chain recombines TRBV28 with TRBJ1-1; TRBD1 matches 7 bases. Germline CDR1 reads MDHEN; CDR2 reads SYDVKM. Trimming cost V 6 bases and J 4 bases; bases outside gene matches: 8. This CDR3 is 14 amino acids long. The CDR3 bases are TGTGCCAGCAGAGACGGACAGGCACCCACTGAAGCTTTCTTT. Translated, it gives CASRDGQAPTEAFF.

The chain combines TRBV7-9 with TRBJ2-1; 14 positions agree with TRBD2. Germline values: CDR1 SEHNR, CDR2 FQNEAQ (reference sequence). V shed 5 bases, J shed 5 bases, and the junction held 8 bases outside the gene matches. The CDR3 has 17 residues. The CDR3 loop reads CASSPGLAGERHNEQFF. The CDR3 region has the DNA TGTGCCAGCAGCCCGGGACTAGCGGGAGAGCGCCACAATGAGCAGTTCTTC. The entire variable domain, with the rest obtained from reference TRBV7-9 and TRBJ2-1, is as follows: DTGVSQNPRHKITKRGQNVTFRCDPISEHNRLYWYRQTLGQGPEFLTYFQNEAQLEKSRLLSDRFSAERPKGSFSTLEIQRTEQGDSAMYLCASSPGLAGERHNEQFFGPGTRLTVL.

The genes are TRBV25-1 and TRBJ2-1, with 10 nucleotides matching TRBD2. The V gene's germline CDR1 is MGHDK and CDR2 SYGVNS. CDR3 length: 16 residues. The V and J ends lost 8 bases and 6 bases, in that order; junction bases with no gene match: 13. The CDR3 DNA is TGTGCCAGCCATCCCTCTCGACTAGCGGGCGGCAATGAGCAGTTCTTC. It translates to CASHPSRLAGGNEQFF.

This chain connects TRBV27 to TRBJ2-3, with D uncertain. V was shortened by 8 bases and J by 3 bases, with 9 bases between the two germline ends. The length of the CDR3 is 12 residues. Germline V gene lookup returns CDR1 MNHEY and CDR2 SMNVEV (reference sequence). The DNA for the CDR3 is TGTGCCAGCCGTCCTACGACAGATACGCAGTATTTT. Amino acid sequence: CASRPTTDTQYF.

As for this clone: This CDR3 is also generated by other DNA sequences in the sample. This chain joins TRBV7-2 and TRBJ2-1; 14 bases line up with TRBD2. This CDR3 is 16 amino acids long. Germline trimming cut 2 bases from V and 6 bases from J; bases unmatched to any gene: 3. Germline CDR1 and CDR2: SGHTA and FQGNSA. DNA of the CDR3: TGTGCCAGCAGCTTACTGGGACTAGCGGGGGCCAATGAGCAGTTCTTC. It is translated as CASSLLGLAGANEQFF.

The chain uses TRBV5-1 and TRBJ2-3, with D perhaps matching TRBD1 or TRBD2 (5 bases each). CDR3 length equals 15 residues. Germline loops: CDR1 SGHRS, CDR2 YFSETQ. Trimming shortened V by 4 bases and J by 4 bases, and 16 bases separated the two germline ends. CDR3 in amino acids: CASSGRDRPSDTQYF. DNA of the CDR3: TGCGCCAGCAGCGGCCGGGACCGTCCGTCAGATACGCAGTATTTT.

The chain has TRBV2 and TRBJ2-7; 11 bases match TRBD2. The CDR3 sequence is 15 residues long. With 3 bases clipped from V and 0 bases from J, the junction kept 1 base outside the gene matches. Per the germline V gene, CDR1 is SNHLY and CDR2 is FYNNEI. CDR3 region: CASSETSGISYEQYF. CDR3 DNA sequence: TGTGCCAGCAGTGAGACTAGCGGGATCTCCTACGAGCAGTACTTC.